The source of this T cell receptor beta chain is a study of shared clonotypes between healthy human individuals (TCRdb year 2020). Concerning the study at large: The cohort comprised a couple of women and a few men aged 18 to 49 years. For each donor, CD4 naive and CD4 memory were each run on three plates, CD8 naive on two plates, and CD8 memory on one plate. The study deeply sequenced blood TCR repertoires of about 5 healthy adults to estimate repertoire size and the extent of clonotype sharing between individuals. To increase sequencing depth and limit assay-specific biases, TCR repertoire library preparation and sequencing were carried out by different laboratories using diverse techniques. Between about 0.9 and 8.9 billion PBMCs per donor were obtained by leukapheresis.

Using the deep immunoSEQ assay, TCR CDR3 regions were amplified from genomic DNA by multiplex PCR. Extracted genomic DNA from each cell subset was distributed evenly across all wells of several immunoSEQ 96-well plates, and each plate was treated as a replicate. For sorted subsets, about 200 ng genomic DNA, equal to approximately 30,000 T cell genomes, was loaded into each replicate PCR. The purified libraries were quantified using a Qubit 3.0 fluorometer, sized with a Bioanalyzer 2100, and then quantified again using the KAPA Library Quantification kit. Every immunoSEQ 96-well plate was sequenced on a dedicated single-read 150-cycle Illumina NextSeq 550 flow cell. Under the source paper's analysis protocol: The immunoSEQ output contained only junctional sequences without quality scores, so filtering could not match that applied to full-length reads. Sequences were annotated with PyIR, a Python wrapper for IgBLAST v1.9, and V/J genes and CDR3 were assigned using IMGT germline references. Reads were removed for weak V/J assignments (E-value above 1e-6), missing CDR3, stop codons, out-of-frame junctions, or ambiguous translated residues. V3J clonotypes were defined by identical inferred V gene, J gene, and CDR3 amino acid sequence. To compute the percentage overlap between repertoires, the number of shared unique clonotypes was divided by the size of the smaller repertoire. Repertoire richness was assessed with RTK rarefaction, the Chao1 estimator, and Recon v2.1 estimates of unobserved clonotypes. For all TCRbeta clonotypes obtained by the gDNA method from a few donors, generation probabilities were computed with OLGA. TCRdb holds this immuneACCESS table with in-frame rearrangements only. Some clones are missing; in checked studies, unresolved V genes explain under half, and the rest has no known cause. V, J and clone size derive from that table, while D and trimming were established from the DNA sequence. This sample comprises more than 2 million clones, about 95% of them detected only once. The ten largest clones take up 0.85% to 1.3% of the sample.

Taken from cysteine to phenylalanine, the CDR3 has 17 residues. Only CDR3 DNA is held: 51 bases, read in frame from base 1. CDR1 and CDR2 were assigned from the germline V gene as SGDLS and YYNGEE. V is clipped by 0 bases and J by 4 bases, and the sequence between their germline boundaries is 18 bases long. Results the study describes overall, beyond this receptor: When a few donors were compared, the shared fraction of clonotypes was around 4.6% for naive CD4, approximately 3.3% for naive CD8, about 2.5% for memory CD4, and 0.35% to 0.4% for memory CD8. Higher generation probabilities were observed for clonotypes shared by all four sorted-subset donors than for non-shared clonotypes. Based on pairwise subsampling, the degree of clonotype sharing among donors was expected to be affected by sequencing depth. Incomplete sequencing was indicated by rarefaction of sorted-subset datasets, despite the large sequencing depth. Sampling was limited to blood, and TCR repertoires in tissue likely differ from TCR repertoires in blood. Naive subsets generally had larger estimated clonotype richness than memory subsets. Because the study included only a small number of donors, the genetic and exposure-history diversity represented was limited.

For the CD8 naive samples, CD45RO-negative cells were positively selected for CCR7, yielding a CD45RA+CCR7+ population from which TemRA cells were excluded. Donors were healthy HIV-negative adults with no recently reported acute infections or vaccinations. All donors were Caucasian adults living in Nashville, Tennessee, USA. After blood collection by leukapheresis, PBMCs were isolated using Ficoll-Histopaque density gradient centrifugation and then cryopreserved in the vapor phase of liquid nitrogen. Purity and quantity of every magnetically sorted T cell population were checked by analytical flow cytometry. Each sorted fraction had its genomic DNA isolated and then quantified by UV absorbance on a Nanodrop 2000c. Only one count was recorded for this clone. Its antigen is currently not known. Base qualities are not provided; no much larger clone lies one nucleotide away.

Rearrangement joined TRBV9 to TRBJ2-3; the D gene is possibly TRBD1 or TRBD2, with 7 bases matching each. The sample was naive CD8+ T cells sorted from blood. The cell subset or site tag for this specimen amounts to: CD45RA+CCR7+. This clonotype was obtained from a young man in good health. The encoded CDR3 is CASSVATGRGLPDTQYF. The DNA sequence reads TGTGCCAGCAGCGTAGCTACGGGGAGGGGGCTACCAGATACGCAGTATTTT. The reference TRBV9 and TRBJ2-3 proteins fill in what lies around the CDR3, so the full variable domain reads DSGVTQTPKHLITATGQRVTLRCSPRSGDLSVYWYQQSLDQGLQFLIQYYNGEERAKGNILERFSAQQFPDLHSELNLSSLELGDSALYFCASSVATGRGLPDTQYFGPGTRLTVL.